The present T cell receptor beta chain was sequenced within a study of blood T cell repertoires in COVID-19. Germline V gene data show CDR1 as SEHNR and CDR2 as FQNEAQ (reference sequence). V lost 5 bases to trimming and J lost 4 bases; unmatched junction nucleotides: 20. The CDR3 covers 19 residues. Repertoires were generated with immunoSEQ multiplex PCR, while TCRdb's copy carries only in-frame clones and drops some. Of approximately 350,000 clones detected, 75% to 90% appear once; the ten largest clones hold about 7.6%. The chain couples TRBV7-9 to TRBJ2-1, with TRBD1 matching over 7 bases. This TCR was recovered from an older woman with COVID-19, enrolled during active disease. Sequencing used peripheral blood. The CDR3 nucleotides are TGTGCCAGCAGCCAACCTCACGGGACAGTTGCCTCGGGATACAATGAGCAGTTCTTC. It yields the protein CASSQPHGTVASGYNEQFF. The full variable domain, with the rest looked up from reference TRBV7-9 and TRBJ2-1, is DTGVSQNPRHKITKRGQNVTFRCDPISEHNRLYWYRQTLGQGPEFLTYFQNEAQLEKSRLLSDRFSAERPKGSFSTLEIQRTEQGDSAMYLCASSQPHGTVASGYNEQFFGPGTRLTVL.